The rows below give T cell receptor beta chains drawn from one sample of a study of blood T cell repertoires in COVID-19. The table came from immunoSEQ multiplex PCR; TCRdb's copy has only in-frame clones and leaves some out. Of some 150,000 clones in the sample, roughly four fifths are singletons; the top ten hold about 4.2%. The material sequenced was peripheral blood. The source of these receptors is an elderly woman with acute or convalescent COVID-19. The CDR3 runs from the conserved cysteine through the conserved F or W. Each record gives: clone size, D gene, V gene, J gene, CDR3 protein, CDR3 DNA. A D gene is named only where the DNA matches it firmly. The size of a clone is reported for some rows only, either as once, few or many, or as a class for expanded clones.

clone size: NA; D gene: NA; V gene: TRBV25-1; J gene: TRBJ1-4; CDR3 protein: CASSWRGGGRHNEKLFF; CDR3 DNA: TGTGCCAGCAGTTGGCGAGGGGGGGGGCGTCATAATGAAAAACTGTTTTTT
clone size: NA; D gene: TRBD1; V gene: TRBV10-3; J gene: TRBJ1-1; CDR3 protein: CAIRRTGNTEAFF; CDR3 DNA: TGTGCCATCAGAAGGACAGGAAACACTGAAGCTTTCTTT
clone size: NA; D gene: NA; V gene: TRBV18; J gene: TRBJ2-5; CDR3 protein: CASSLLGETQYF; CDR3 DNA: TGTGCCAGCTCGCTCCTCGGAGAGACCCAGTACTTC
clone size: NA; D gene: TRBD2; V gene: TRBV2; J gene: TRBJ2-2; CDR3 protein: CASSTGTTSTGELFF; CDR3 DNA: TGTGCCAGCAGCACCGGGACTACGAGCACCGGGGAGCTGTTTTTT
clone size: NA; D gene: NA; V gene: TRBV28; J gene: TRBJ2-1; CDR3 protein: CASSPPSRYNEQFF; CDR3 DNA: TGTGCCAGCAGTCCACCGTCGCGATACAATGAGCAGTTCTTC
clone size: NA; D gene: NA; V gene: TRBV4-1; J gene: TRBJ1-1; CDR3 protein: CASSYDRVGGSFF; CDR3 DNA: TGCGCCAGCAGCTACGACCGGGTGGGGGGGTCTTTCTTT
clone size: NA; D gene: NA; V gene: TRBV7-9; J gene: TRBJ2-5; CDR3 protein: CASSLVIQETQYF; CDR3 DNA: TGTGCCAGCAGCTTAGTAATCCAAGAGACCCAGTACTTC
clone size: once; D gene: TRBD1; V gene: TRBV7-2; J gene: TRBJ2-4; CDR3 protein: CASSPEGGPIQYF; CDR3 DNA: TGTGCCAGCAGTCCCGAAGGGGGCCCCATTCAGTACTTC
clone size: NA; D gene: TRBD2; V gene: TRBV7-9; J gene: TRBJ2-1; CDR3 protein: CASSASGGYDNEQFF; CDR3 DNA: TGTGCCAGCAGCGCTAGCGGGGGATACGACAATGAGCAGTTCTTC
clone size: NA; D gene: TRBD2; V gene: TRBV5-1; J gene: TRBJ2-1; CDR3 protein: CASSLLQGGLAGYNEQFF; CDR3 DNA: TGCGCCAGCAGCTTGTTACAGGGGGGACTAGCGGGGTACAATGAGCAGTTCTTC
clone size: few; D gene: TRBD1; V gene: TRBV10-3; J gene: TRBJ1-2; CDR3 protein: CAISVGTGDTNYGYTF; CDR3 DNA: TGTGCCATCAGTGTTGGGACAGGCGATACTAACTATGGCTACACCTTC
clone size: once; D gene: NA; V gene: TRBV5-1; J gene: TRBJ1-3; CDR3 protein: CASSLGASGNTIYF; CDR3 DNA: TGCGCCAGCAGCTTGGGGGCCTCTGGAAACACCATATATTTT
clone size: NA; D gene: NA; V gene: TRBV29-1; J gene: TRBJ2-1; CDR3 protein: CSVGAGTSTFF; CDR3 DNA: NA
clone size: NA; D gene: TRBD1; V gene: TRBV7-2; J gene: TRBJ1-2; CDR3 protein: CASSTGQVPRGYTF; CDR3 DNA: TGTGCCAGCAGCACTGGACAGGTCCCGAGGGGCTACACCTTC
clone size: NA; D gene: NA; V gene: TRBV11-2; J gene: TRBJ2-1; CDR3 protein: CASSLAGGGGRSYNEQFF; CDR3 DNA: TGTGCCAGCAGCTTAGCAGGGGGCGGGGGACGCTCCTACAATGAGCAGTTCTTC
clone size: few; D gene: NA; V gene: TRBV30; J gene: TRBJ1-2; CDR3 protein: CAWSLGGGSNYGYTF; CDR3 DNA: TGTGCCTGGAGTCTTGGCGGGGGCTCCAACTATGGCTACACCTTC
clone size: NA; D gene: NA; V gene: TRBV5-5; J gene: TRBJ2-7; CDR3 protein: CASSLFLPGEQYF; CDR3 DNA: TGTGCCAGCAGCTTGTTCTTGCCCGGCGAGCAGTACTTC
clone size: NA; D gene: NA; V gene: TRBV4-1; J gene: TRBJ2-4; CDR3 protein: CASSQDSGAGWSSLAKNIQYF; CDR3 DNA: TGCGCCAGCAGCCAAGATAGCGGAGCAGGGTGGAGTAGTCTGGCCAAAAACATTCAGTACTTC
clone size: NA; D gene: NA; V gene: TRBV3-1/TRBV3-2; J gene: TRBJ1-6; CDR3 protein: CASSGYPRGSYNSPLHF; CDR3 DNA: TGTGCCAGCAGCGGATACCCCCGGGGCTCCTATAATTCACCCCTCCACTTT
clone size: NA; D gene: NA; V gene: TRBV28; J gene: TRBJ1-2; CDR3 protein: CASSSRANYGYTF; CDR3 DNA: TGTGCCAGCAGTTCTCGTGCTAACTATGGCTACACCTTC
clone size: NA; D gene: NA; V gene: TRBV28; J gene: TRBJ1-5; CDR3 protein: CASSLTHLNQPQHF; CDR3 DNA: TGTGCCAGCAGTTTGACTCACCTTAATCAGCCCCAGCATTTT
clone size: NA; D gene: NA; V gene: TRBV30; J gene: TRBJ2-1; CDR3 protein: CAWTRLYNEQFF; CDR3 DNA: TGTGCCTGGACTCGACTGTACAATGAGCAGTTCTTC
clone size: NA; D gene: TRBD1; V gene: TRBV24-1; J gene: TRBJ1-2; CDR3 protein: CATSDPDREGRYGYTF; CDR3 DNA: TGTGCCACCAGTGATCCGGACAGGGAGGGACGCTATGGCTACACCTTC
clone size: once; D gene: TRBD1; V gene: TRBV10-1; J gene: TRBJ2-2; CDR3 protein: CASSSTGGRSGELFF; CDR3 DNA: TGCGCCAGCAGTAGTACAGGGGGCAGGTCCGGGGAGCTGTTTTTT
clone size: once; D gene: NA; V gene: TRBV4-1; J gene: TRBJ1-6; CDR3 protein: CASSPPWLDGHRPLHF; CDR3 DNA: TGCGCCAGCAGCCCGCCCTGGCTGGATGGACATCGTCCCCTCCACTTT
clone size: NA; D gene: NA; V gene: TRBV28; J gene: TRBJ1-2; CDR3 protein: CASSPLQGTSNYGYTF; CDR3 DNA: TGTGCCAGCAGTCCGCTACAGGGTACCTCTAACTATGGCTACACCTTC
clone size: NA; D gene: NA; V gene: TRBV20-1; J gene: TRBJ2-1; CDR3 protein: CSASETGDLNEQFF; CDR3 DNA: TGCAGTGCTAGTGAGACGGGGGACCTCAATGAGCAGTTCTTC
clone size: NA; D gene: TRBD1; V gene: TRBV18; J gene: TRBJ1-6; CDR3 protein: CASSQGGQSNSPLHF; CDR3 DNA: TGTGCCAGCTCACAAGGGGGCCAGAGTAATTCACCCCTCCACTTT
clone size: NA; D gene: TRBD2; V gene: TRBV24-1; J gene: TRBJ2-2; CDR3 protein: CATSDTWGSGRAGSGELFF; CDR3 DNA: TGTGCCACCAGTGACACTTGGGGGAGCGGGAGGGCCGGCTCCGGGGAGCTGTTTTTT
clone size: NA; D gene: TRBD2; V gene: TRBV9; J gene: TRBJ2-2; CDR3 protein: CASSGGSGRYHGELFF; CDR3 DNA: TGTGCCAGCAGCGGCGGGAGCGGGAGGTATCACGGGGAGCTGTTTTTT
clone size: few; D gene: NA; V gene: TRBV16; J gene: TRBJ1-2; CDR3 protein: CASSQISQGSDYGYTF; CDR3 DNA: TGTGCCAGCAGCCAAATATCACAGGGATCCGACTATGGCTACACCTTC
clone size: NA; D gene: TRBD2; V gene: TRBV6-1; J gene: TRBJ2-7; CDR3 protein: CASSDRGLAGGPYREQYF; CDR3 DNA: TGTGCCAGCAGTGACCGAGGACTAGCGGGGGGCCCGTATCGCGAGCAGTACTTC
clone size: once; D gene: TRBD1; V gene: TRBV9; J gene: TRBJ1-2; CDR3 protein: CASSGQQGAQPPYTF; CDR3 DNA: TGTGCCAGCAGCGGACAACAGGGGGCGCAACCCCCCTACACCTTC
clone size: NA; D gene: NA; V gene: TRBV11-1; J gene: TRBJ1-1; CDR3 protein: CASSFHSETEAFF; CDR3 DNA: TGTGCCAGCAGCTTTCATTCTGAGACTGAAGCTTTCTTT
clone size: NA; D gene: NA; V gene: TRBV5-1; J gene: TRBJ1-1; CDR3 protein: CASSLIGQGTEAFF; CDR3 DNA: TGCGCCAGCAGCTTGATCGGCCAGGGCACTGAAGCTTTCTTT
clone size: few; D gene: TRBD1; V gene: TRBV24-1; J gene: TRBJ2-7; CDR3 protein: CATSDQRQGHGYEQYF; CDR3 DNA: TGTGCCACCAGTGACCAAAGACAGGGGCATGGCTACGAGCAGTACTTC
clone size: NA; D gene: TRBD2; V gene: TRBV27; J gene: TRBJ2-1; CDR3 protein: CASRVGTTSYNEQFF; CDR3 DNA: TGTGCCAGCAGGGTCGGGACTACTTCCTACAATGAGCAGTTCTTC
clone size: NA; D gene: TRBD2; V gene: TRBV11-2; J gene: TRBJ2-3; CDR3 protein: CASSYLERGGLGSTDTQYF; CDR3 DNA: TGTGCCAGCAGCTACCTAGAGCGGGGGGGCCTCGGGAGCACAGATACGCAGTATTTT
clone size: NA; D gene: TRBD1; V gene: TRBV7-2; J gene: TRBJ2-1; CDR3 protein: CASSLAGTDHEQFF; CDR3 DNA: TGTGCCAGCAGCTTGGCCGGGACAGACCATGAGCAGTTCTTC
clone size: NA; D gene: TRBD2; V gene: TRBV7-2; J gene: TRBJ2-2; CDR3 protein: CASRTKAGVNTGELFF; CDR3 DNA: TGTGCCAGCAGGACTAAAGCGGGGGTAAACACCGGGGAGCTGTTTTTT
clone size: NA; D gene: TRBD1; V gene: TRBV19; J gene: TRBJ1-2; CDR3 protein: CASTSGQTALSWYGYTF; CDR3 DNA: TGTGCCAGTACCTCGGGACAGACCGCCTTGAGTTGGTATGGCTACACCTTC
clone size: NA; D gene: TRBD1; V gene: TRBV6-5; J gene: TRBJ2-1; CDR3 protein: CASSYLGTVYNEQFF; CDR3 DNA: TGTGCCAGCAGTTACTTGGGGACAGTCTACAATGAGCAGTTCTTC
clone size: NA; D gene: NA; V gene: TRBV5-6; J gene: TRBJ2-3; CDR3 protein: CASSLGGPTDTQYF; CDR3 DNA: TGTGCCAGCAGCTTGGGGGGGCCGACAGATACGCAGTATTTT
clone size: NA; D gene: NA; V gene: TRBV28; J gene: TRBJ1-5; CDR3 protein: CASSLDGGNQPQHF; CDR3 DNA: TGTGCCAGCAGTTTAGACGGGGGGAATCAGCCCCAGCATTTT
clone size: few; D gene: NA; V gene: TRBV6-6; J gene: TRBJ1-1; CDR3 protein: CASTLVRDSAEAFF; CDR3 DNA: TGTGCCAGCACCCTCGTCAGGGACTCTGCTGAAGCTTTCTTT
clone size: NA; D gene: TRBD1; V gene: TRBV19; J gene: TRBJ2-2; CDR3 protein: CASSSKPGQGSTGELFF; CDR3 DNA: TGTGCCAGTAGTTCAAAACCGGGACAGGGATCCACCGGGGAGCTGTTTTTT
clone size: NA; D gene: NA; V gene: TRBV27; J gene: TRBJ2-3; CDR3 protein: CASSFDSPWVTDTQYF; CDR3 DNA: TGTGCCAGCAGTTTCGACTCCCCGTGGGTCACAGATACGCAGTATTTT
clone size: NA; D gene: NA; V gene: TRBV19; J gene: TRBJ1-5; CDR3 protein: CASRSTGWTFQPQHF; CDR3 DNA: TGTGCCAGTAGATCCACAGGGTGGACTTTTCAGCCCCAGCATTTT
clone size: NA; D gene: TRBD1; V gene: TRBV6-1; J gene: TRBJ1-3; CDR3 protein: CASSEWGQGASGNTIYF; CDR3 DNA: TGTGCCAGCAGTGAGTGGGGACAGGGGGCGTCTGGAAACACCATATATTTT
clone size: NA; D gene: NA; V gene: TRBV5-6; J gene: TRBJ1-1; CDR3 protein: CASRFPPGQVAFF; CDR3 DNA: TGTGCCAGCAGGTTTCCTCCGGGACAAGTAGCTTTCTTT
clone size: NA; D gene: NA; V gene: TRBV7-2; J gene: TRBJ1-3; CDR3 protein: CASSLTGGTGNTIYF; CDR3 DNA: TGTGCCAGCAGCTTAACGGGGGGGACGGGAAACACCATATATTTT
clone size: few; D gene: NA; V gene: TRBV5-6; J gene: TRBJ2-2; CDR3 protein: CASSLGGGELFF; CDR3 DNA: TGTGCCAGCAGCCTGGGCGGCGGGGAGCTGTTTTTT
clone size: NA; D gene: TRBD1; V gene: TRBV28; J gene: TRBJ2-2; CDR3 protein: CATIDRGYTGELFF; CDR3 DNA: TGTGCCACCATCGACAGGGGGTACACCGGGGAGCTGTTTTTT
clone size: NA; D gene: TRBD1; V gene: TRBV5-1; J gene: TRBJ2-7; CDR3 protein: CASSSLPGQTYEQYF; CDR3 DNA: TGCGCCAGCAGCTCTCTACCGGGACAGACCTACGAGCAGTACTTC
clone size: NA; D gene: TRBD1; V gene: TRBV30; J gene: TRBJ2-3; CDR3 protein: CAWSGAGGGTDTQYF; CDR3 DNA: TGTGCCTGGAGTGGGGCAGGGGGCGGGACAGATACGCAGTATTTT
clone size: NA; D gene: TRBD2; V gene: TRBV28; J gene: TRBJ2-2; CDR3 protein: CASSLRRTRQDTGELFF; CDR3 DNA: TGTGCCAGCAGTTTACGGCGGACTAGACAAGACACCGGGGAGCTGTTTTTT
clone size: NA; D gene: NA; V gene: TRBV21-1; J gene: TRBJ1-2; CDR3 protein: CASSGGQAANYGYTF; CDR3 DNA: TGTGCCAGCAGCGGGGGACAGGCTGCAAACTATGGCTACACCTTC
clone size: NA; D gene: NA; V gene: TRBV7-9; J gene: TRBJ2-2; CDR3 protein: CASSLAPTGLSNTGELFF; CDR3 DNA: TGTGCCAGCAGCTTAGCCCCGACAGGATTATCGAACACCGGGGAGCTGTTTTTT
clone size: NA; D gene: TRBD2; V gene: TRBV7-9; J gene: TRBJ2-2; CDR3 protein: CATKTSGVVGELFF; CDR3 DNA: TGTGCCACCAAGACTAGCGGGGTTGTCGGGGAGCTGTTTTTT